This entry lists 29 T cell receptor beta chains sequenced from one sample in a study of CD8 T cells in Susac syndrome. RNA was extracted with the RNeasy kit, and a quantity of roughly 0.5 to 1 ug was reverse transcribed using random hexamers. MiXCR was run by TCRdb on the immunoSEQ multiplex PCR reads, yielding one entry per CDR3 protein. The sample gives about 190,000 distinct CDR3 sequences, 85% to 95% of which show up once; around 0.1% is in the top ten. The sample was CD4+ T cells from PBMCs. The receptors derive from a human donor in good health.

This clonotype was seen more than once but under ten times. The chain joins TRBV7-9 to TRBJ1-3; D is unclear. This CDR3 spans 13 amino acids. With 6 bases removed from V and 2 bases from J, the gap between germline ends came to 8 bases. The V gene's germline CDR1 is SEHNR and CDR2 FQNEAQ (reference sequence). CDR3 amino acids: CASSQGAGNTIYF. The CDR3, as DNA: TGTGCCAGCAGTCAAGGAGCTGGAAACACCATATATTTT.

The chain has TRBV7-8 and TRBJ1-6; 9 bases match TRBD1. Germline CDR1 reads SGHVS; CDR2 reads FQNEAQ. V lost 5 bases and J lost 10; bases outside the gene matches: 12. There are 16 residues in the CDR3. The CDR3: CASSPQTGTGKSPLHF. The CDR3 nucleotides are TGTGCCAGCAGCCCACAAACCGGGACAGGGAAATCACCCCTCCACTTT.

The rearrangement uses TRBV20-1 and TRBJ2-7, with 7 bases fitting TRBD2. This CDR3 comprises 13 residues. The germline V gene encodes CDR1 DFQATT and CDR2 SNEGSKA (reference sequence). With 6 bases clipped from V and 6 bases from J, the junction kept 11 bases outside the gene matches. CDR3 bases: TGCAGTGCCAAGATCCTCGGGGGGTCCGAGCAGTACGTC. Its protein is CSAKILGGSEQYV.

The chain employs TRBV29-1 and TRBJ2-7, with a tentative D call TRBD1 (5 bases). The CDR3 spans 12 residues. Trimming removed 3 bases from V and 2 bases from J, with 8 bases in between. Germline V gives CDR1 SQVTM, CDR2 ANQGSEA. The CDR3 protein is CSVEDTPYEQYV. Written as DNA, the CDR3 is TGCAGCGTTGAGGACACTCCCTACGAGCAGTACGTC.

This chain connects TRBV5-1 to TRBJ2-5; D unresolved. The germline CDR1 and CDR2 sequences are SGHRS and YFSETQ. V lost 5 bases to trimming and J lost 6 bases, with 14 bases between them. The CDR3 is 13 amino acids. This CDR3 reads CASSMTADQTQYF. CDR3 bases: TGCGCCAGCAGTATGACTGCTGATCAGACCCAGTACTTC.

J is TRBJ1-3 and V is TRBV28; no definite D call. CDR1 MDHEN and CDR2 SYDVKM come from the germline V gene. The CDR3 contains 12 residues. Between the trimmed V and J ends, which lost 2 bases and 4 bases, there was a span of 3 bases. The CDR3 sequence: CASSLPGNTIYF. The DNA for the CDR3 is TGTGCCAGCAGTTTACCGGGAAACACCATATATTTT.

The chain has TRBV7-9 and TRBJ2-7; D is perhaps TRBD2 (5 bases). The length of the CDR3 is 16 residues. CDR1 and CDR2 (germline): SEHNR, FQNEAQ (reference sequence). V lost 5 bases and J 3 bases, leaving 20 bases between the germline ends. The chain's CDR3 is CASSPTPSSGYYEQYF. The CDR3 DNA follows: TGTGCCAGCAGCCCGACGCCCTCCTCGGGGTACTACGAGCAGTACTTC.

The chain recombines TRBV19 with TRBJ1-6; D unclear. The V and J ends lost 2 bases and 4 bases respectively, with 9 bases between them. Germline values: CDR1 LNHDA, CDR2 SQIVND (reference sequence). The CDR3 runs to 15 residues. Here the CDR3 reads CASSISAGYNSPLHF. The CDR3 bases are TGTGCCAGTAGTATATCGGCAGGTTATAATTCACCCCTCCACTTT.

The chain couples TRBV19 to TRBJ1-5, with a weak D call TRBD1 (6 bases). V dropped 3 bases and J dropped 2 bases, with 14 bases sitting between them. The CDR3 covers 16 residues. The germline V gene has CDR1 LNHDA and CDR2 SQIVND (reference sequence). CDR3 protein: CASSIGPGVGNQPQHF. The DNA of the CDR3 is TGTGCCAGTAGTATTGGGCCAGGGGTGGGCAATCAGCCCCAGCATTTT. The variable domain in full, completed from reference TRBV19 and TRBJ1-5, reads DGGITQSPKYLFRKEGQNVTLSCEQNLNHDAMYWYRQDPGQGLRLIYYSQIVNDFQKGDIAEGYSVSREKKESFPLTVTSAQKNPTAFYLCASSIGPGVGNQPQHFGDGTRLSIL.

This clonotype was seen just once. The chain joins TRBV6-5 to TRBJ1-1; 7 bases are shared with TRBD1. Per germline, CDR1 MNHEY and CDR2 SVGAGI. CDR3 size: 14 residues. The junction had 6 bases not matched to a gene; V was cut back by 7 bases and J by 1 base. CDR3 in amino acids: CASNEQGTNTEAFF. The CDR3, as DNA: TGTGCCAGCAACGAACAGGGGACGAACACTGAAGCTTTCTTT.

The chain employs TRBV6-6 and TRBJ1-2, with D uncertain. The CDR3 loop spans 13 amino acids. V gave up 6 bases and J gave up 0 bases, with 8 bases separating them. Germline-derived CDR1 and CDR2 are MNHNY and SVGAGI (reference sequence). CDR3 coding DNA: TGTGCCAGCAGGCCGATCACTAACTATGGCTACACCTTC. It is translated as CASRPITNYGYTF.

The chain uses TRBV13 and TRBJ2-1; 13 bases are shared with TRBD2. In germline, CDR1 is PRHDT, CDR2 FYEKMQ (reference sequence). The ends lost 5 bases at V and 4 bases at J; junction bases unmatched: 5. The CDR3 spans 16 residues. CDR3 DNA sequence: TGTGCCAGCAGCACATCGACTAGCGGGGGGTACAATGAGCAGTTCTTC. It encodes CASSTSTSGGYNEQFF.

V and J are TRBV28 and TRBJ1-1; unclear D gene. V was cut by 5 bases and J by 5 bases, with 9 bases left in between. Germline CDR1 MDHEN, CDR2 SYDVKM. The length of the CDR3 is 12 residues. This CDR3 is CASSRIGTEAFF. In DNA form, the CDR3 reads TGTGCCAGCAGTAGGATTGGGACTGAAGCTTTCTTT.

In DNA form, the CDR3 reads TGCGCCAGCAGCGGGACTAGCGGGCCCCTATCCTACAATGAGCAGTTCTTC. This codes for CASSGTSGPLSYNEQFF. This chain links TRBV10-2 with TRBJ2-1; 12 positions match TRBD2. V shed 6 bases, J shed 1 base, and the junction held 7 bases outside the gene matches. From germline, CDR1 is WSHSY and CDR2 SAAADI. CDR3 length: 17 residues.

The rearrangement links TRBV3-1 to TRBJ2-1; TRBD2 aligns across 9 bases. Trimming took 0 bases from V and 3 from J; bases not matched to a gene: 6. This CDR3 comprises 17 residues. Per germline, CDR1 LGHDT and CDR2 YNNKEL (reference sequence). The chain's CDR3 is CASSQERVAGDYNEQFF. The CDR3 DNA reads as TGTGCCAGCAGCCAAGAGAGAGTAGCGGGGGACTACAATGAGCAGTTCTTC.

The chain has TRBV12-3 or TRBV12-4 and TRBJ1-4, with TRBD1 as a possible D gene (5 bases). The V end was cut by 6 bases, the J end by 7 bases, with 12 bases between. This CDR3 contains 13 residues. The CDR3 region has the DNA TGTGCCAGCAGACCCGGGACGGTTGAAAAACTGTTTTTT. This codes for CASRPGTVEKLFF.

The chain has TRBV13 and TRBJ1-2, with D uncertain. Trimming stripped 1 base from V and 7 bases from J, with 10 bases between. The CDR3 has 13 residues. Germline V lookup: CDR1 PRHDT, CDR2 FYEKMQ (reference sequence). The CDR3 DNA is TGTGCCAGCAGCTTAGCCACCGCCGGTGGCTACACCTTC. This codes for CASSLATAGGYTF.

This chain uses TRBV6-2 or TRBV6-3 with TRBJ1-5, with D maybe TRBD1 (6 bases). The CDR3 is 16 amino acids. Per germline, CDR1 MNHEY and CDR2 SVGEGT. Trimming shortened V by 11 bases and J by 5 bases, and 25 bases separated the two germline ends. CDR3 in amino acids: CAPWEREQGEDQPQHF. The CDR3 DNA reads TGTGCCCCTTGGGAACGGGAACAGGGTGAGGATCAGCCCCAGCATTTT.

DNA for the CDR3: TGTGCCACCCAGAAAGGATCAGGCGGGGAGCTGTTTTTT. It translates to CATQKGSGGELFF. The V gene is TRBV6-1, the J gene TRBJ2-2; D unresolved. V was clipped by 10 bases and J by 7 bases, with 16 bases between them. The CDR3 has 13 residues. Per the germline V gene, CDR1 is MNHNS and CDR2 is SASEGT.

This chain links TRBV4-1 with TRBJ2-7, with 7 bases identical to TRBD1. The germline V gene has CDR1 MGHRA and CDR2 YSYEKL. This CDR3 spans 15 amino acids. V trimming: 3 bases; J trimming: 1 base; junction bases outside the gene matches: 6. The CDR3 sequence: CASSQIQGSSYEQYF. In DNA form, the CDR3 reads TGCGCCAGCAGCCAGATACAGGGGTCTTCCTACGAGCAGTACTTC.

V gene TRBV27 combines with J gene TRBJ2-1; possibly TRBD1 for D (5 bases). Between the trimmed V and J ends, which lost 6 bases and 0 bases, there was a span of 15 bases. The CDR3 runs to 16 residues. CDR1 is MNHEY and CDR2 is SMNVEV in the germline V gene (reference sequence). DNA of the CDR3: TGTGCCAGCAGCTCGCAGGGATTCAGCTCCTACAATGAGCAGTTCTTC. Its protein product is CASSSQGFSSYNEQFF.

V and J are TRBV7-9 and TRBJ2-5, with D possibly matching TRBD2 (5 bases). Trimming took off 8 bases at V and 4 bases at J, with 8 bases between the two ends. This CDR3 contains 11 residues. Germline assignment: CDR1 SEHNR and CDR2 FQNEAQ (reference sequence). Written as DNA, the CDR3 is TGTGCCAGCGGACTTCGAGAGACCCAGTACTTC. This translates into CASGLRETQYF.

The chain has TRBV6-2 or TRBV6-3 and TRBJ1-5, with 9 bases aligning to TRBD1. Unmatched junction bases numbered 0, after V lost 2 bases and J lost 4 bases. CDR1 is MNHEY and CDR2 is SVGEGT in the germline V gene. This CDR3 is built from 14 residues. Here the CDR3 DNA reads TGTGCCAGCAGTTACGGGACAGGGAATCAGCCCCAGCATTTT. As protein: CASSYGTGNQPQHF.

DNA of the CDR3: TGTGCCAGCAGCCAACTTCTTCCACTTGGGGGTTTTCATAATTCACCCCTCCACTTT. Its protein product is CASSQLLPLGGFHNSPLHF. V gene TRBV3-1 combines with J gene TRBJ1-6, with a possible D match to TRBD1 (5 bases). The ends were cut back, 2 bases at V and 5 bases at J, with 22 bases in the middle. The CDR3 contains 19 residues. Germline V gene sequence: CDR1 LGHDT, CDR2 YNNKEL (reference sequence). Looking up the rest from reference TRBV3-1 and TRBJ1-6 gives the full variable domain: DTAVSQTPKYLVTQMGNDKSIKCEQNLGHDTMYWYKQDSKKFLKIMFSYNNKELIINETVPNRFSPKSPDKAHLNLHINSLELGDSAVYFCASSQLLPLGGFHNSPLHFGNGTRLTVT.

The chain combines TRBV23-1 with TRBJ1-4; D is ambiguous. TRBV23-1 is noted as an ORF with a role that remains uncertain. Trimming stripped 3 bases from V and 7 bases from J, with 9 bases between. CDR3 length equals 13 residues. Here the CDR3 reads CASSHLIGEKLFF. The CDR3 DNA is TGCGCCAGCAGTCACCTCATTGGTGAAAAACTGTTTTTT.

This chain links TRBV6-4 with TRBJ1-3, with D tentatively TRBD1 (5 bases). The germline CDR1 and CDR2 sequences are MRHNA and SNTAGT. The CDR3 spans 16 residues. Trimming shortened V by 0 bases and J by 4 bases, and 13 bases separated the two germline ends. The CDR3 protein is CASSDSGQVTGNTIYF. DNA for the CDR3: TGTGCCAGCAGTGACTCGGGGCAGGTCACGGGAAACACCATATATTTT.

J is TRBJ2-7 and V is TRBV15; 11 positions agree with TRBD2. CDR1 is LNHNV, CDR2 YYDKDF, per germline (reference sequence). The CDR3 has 16 amino acids. V was pared by 5 bases and J by 4 bases, with 10 bases of the junction left unmatched. CDR3 in DNA: TGTGCCACCAGCCCAGGCCTAGCGGGGGGATTTTACGAGCAGTACGTC. Translated, it gives CATSPGLAGGFYEQYV.

The V call is TRBV3-1, the J call TRBJ2-5; 11 bases align to TRBD2. The CDR3 has 16 amino acids. Germline V gene data show CDR1 as LGHDT and CDR2 as YNNKEL (reference sequence). Unmatched junction bases numbered 10, after V lost 4 bases and J lost 6 bases. The CDR3 nucleotides read TGTGCCAGCAGCCCCCAGGGACTAGCGGTGGGGAAGACCCAGTACTTC. Translating gives CASSPQGLAVGKTQYF.

This chain uses TRBV11-2 with TRBJ2-7; no reliable D call. Germline CDR1 and CDR2: SGHAT and FQNNGV. The CDR3 is 11 residues long. The CDR3 spells CASSLASEQCV. CDR3 nucleotides: TGTGCCAGCAGCTTAGCGTCCGAGCAGTGCGTC.